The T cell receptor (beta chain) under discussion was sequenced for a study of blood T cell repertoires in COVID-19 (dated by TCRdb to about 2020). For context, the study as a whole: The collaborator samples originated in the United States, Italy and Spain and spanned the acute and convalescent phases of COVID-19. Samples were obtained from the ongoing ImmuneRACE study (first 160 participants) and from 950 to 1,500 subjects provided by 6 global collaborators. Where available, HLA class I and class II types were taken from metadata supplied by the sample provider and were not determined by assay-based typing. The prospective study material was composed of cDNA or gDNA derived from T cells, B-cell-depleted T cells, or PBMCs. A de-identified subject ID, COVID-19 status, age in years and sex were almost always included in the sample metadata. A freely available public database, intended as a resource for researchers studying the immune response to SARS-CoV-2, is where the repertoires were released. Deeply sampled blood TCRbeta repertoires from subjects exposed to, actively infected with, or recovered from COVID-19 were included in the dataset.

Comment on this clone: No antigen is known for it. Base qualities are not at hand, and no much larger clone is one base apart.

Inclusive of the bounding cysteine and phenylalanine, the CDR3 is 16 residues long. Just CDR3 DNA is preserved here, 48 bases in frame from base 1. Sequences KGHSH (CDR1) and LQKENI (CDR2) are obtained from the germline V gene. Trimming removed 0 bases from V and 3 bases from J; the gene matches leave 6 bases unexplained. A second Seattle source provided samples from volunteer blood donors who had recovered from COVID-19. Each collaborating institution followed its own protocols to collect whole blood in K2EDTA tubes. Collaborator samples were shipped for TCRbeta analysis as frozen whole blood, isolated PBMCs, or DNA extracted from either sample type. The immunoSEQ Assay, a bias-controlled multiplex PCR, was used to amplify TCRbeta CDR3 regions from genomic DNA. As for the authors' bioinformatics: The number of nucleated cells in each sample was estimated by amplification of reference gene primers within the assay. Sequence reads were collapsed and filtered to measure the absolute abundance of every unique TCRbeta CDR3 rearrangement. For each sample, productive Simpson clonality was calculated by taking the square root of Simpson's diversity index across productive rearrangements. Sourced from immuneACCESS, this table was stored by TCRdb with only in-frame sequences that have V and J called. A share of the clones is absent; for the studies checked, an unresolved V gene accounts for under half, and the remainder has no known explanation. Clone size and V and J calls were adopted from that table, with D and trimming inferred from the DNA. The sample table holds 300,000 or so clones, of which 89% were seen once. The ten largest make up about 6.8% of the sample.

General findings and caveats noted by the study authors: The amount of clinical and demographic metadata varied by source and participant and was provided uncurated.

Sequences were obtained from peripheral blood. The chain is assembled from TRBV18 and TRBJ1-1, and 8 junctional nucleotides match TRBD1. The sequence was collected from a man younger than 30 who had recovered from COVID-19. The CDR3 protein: CASSPPGLTGDTEAFF. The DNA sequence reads TGTGCCAGCTCACCACCGGGATTGACAGGGGACACTGAAGCTTTCTTT.